The clone carrying this T cell receptor (beta chain) was counted at least ten times. The antigen is undetermined. Samples came from axillary lymph nodes draining the breast cancer. The data derive from a study of breast tumors, draining lymph nodes, adjacent tissues. Findings and caveats of the study: Compared with lymph nodes, tumors were less diverse; compared with nontumor tissue, more.

One entry per CDR3 protein, called by TCRdb with MiXCR from the multiplex PCR reads. The sample includes about 130,000 distinct CDR3 sequences, over 20% of them seen just once. The germline CDR1 and CDR2 sequences are SGHDT and YYEEEE. The CDR3 sequence is 15 residues long. The V end lost 2 bases, the J end lost 3 bases, and 12 bases lay between the germline ends. The clonotype originates from a female donor with breast cancer. Some clones in this sample may be carry-over from other donors' samples. Sequencing was performed on axillary lymph node tissue. This chain joins TRBV5-6 and TRBJ1-3, with D uncertain. The CDR3 is CASSFALAGGNTIYF. The CDR3, as DNA: TGTGCCAGCAGCTTTGCCCTTGCTGGTGGAAACACCATATATTTT. Supplemented by reference TRBV5-6 and TRBJ1-3, the full variable domain reads DAGVTQSPTHLIKTRGQQVTLRCSPKSGHDTVSWYQQALGQGPQFIFQYYEEEERQRGNFPDRFSGHQFPNYSSELNVNALLLGDSALYLCASSFALAGGNTIYFGEGSWLTVV.